The present TCR beta chain was sequenced within a study of CD8+ T cells in alopecia areata. General observations from the study: Mouse data revealed clearer TCR sharing than patient data did, a gap possibly tied to HLA. Clonality was higher in lesional than normal scalp, especially in alopecia totalis/universalis.

This clone was recorded a few times. What it binds is not known. Following extraction, RNA underwent reverse transcription to cDNA, which served as the sequencing template. Produced via immunoSEQ multiplex PCR; TCRdb's table is partial and in-frame only. Of around 97,000 clones in the sample, 45% to 60% were seen once. The source of this sequence is a human donor in good health. Sequences were obtained from CD4+ T cells sorted from blood.

The DNA of the CDR3 is TGTGCCAGCAGGGCGACAGGGGGCCTCTATGGCTACACCTTC. Amino acid sequence: CASRATGGLYGYTF. The chain links TRBV7-9 to TRBJ1-2; TRBD1 matches at 10 bases. The trim removed 6 bases at V and 4 bases at J, leaving 5 bases unmatched. CDR1 and CDR2 (germline): SEHNR, FQNEAQ (reference sequence). CDR3 length equals 14 residues. Supplemented by reference TRBV7-9 and TRBJ1-2, the full variable domain reads DTGVSQNPRHKITKRGQNVTFRCDPISEHNRLYWYRQTLGQGPEFLTYFQNEAQLEKSRLLSDRFSAERPKGSFSTLEIQRTEQGDSAMYLCASRATGGLYGYTFGSGTRLTVV.